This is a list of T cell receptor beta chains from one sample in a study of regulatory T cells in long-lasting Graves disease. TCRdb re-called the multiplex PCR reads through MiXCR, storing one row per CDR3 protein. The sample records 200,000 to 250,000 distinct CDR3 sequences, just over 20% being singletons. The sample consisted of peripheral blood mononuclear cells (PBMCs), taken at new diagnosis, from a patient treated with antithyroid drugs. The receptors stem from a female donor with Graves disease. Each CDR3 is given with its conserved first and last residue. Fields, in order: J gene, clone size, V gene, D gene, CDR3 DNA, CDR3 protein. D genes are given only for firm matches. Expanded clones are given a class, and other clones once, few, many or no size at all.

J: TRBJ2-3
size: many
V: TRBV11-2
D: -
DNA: TGCGCCAGCAGCCTGCAGGCCGGGGGTGAACCGCAGTATTTT
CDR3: CASSLQAGGEPQYF

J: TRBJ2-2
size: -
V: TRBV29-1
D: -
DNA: TGCAGCGTTGAAGAATCGTGGGAAACCCCGGGCACCGGGGAGCTGTTTTTT
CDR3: CSVEESWETPGTGELFF

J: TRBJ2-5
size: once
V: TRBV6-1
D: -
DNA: TGTGCCAACAGTCGGGGACTCCGCCAAGAGACCCAGTACTTC
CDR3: CANSRGLRQETQYF

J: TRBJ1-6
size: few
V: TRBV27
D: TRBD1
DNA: TGTGCCAGCAGTTTTCGCCGGGACAGCAATTCACCCCTCCACTTT
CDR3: CASSFRRDSNSPLHF

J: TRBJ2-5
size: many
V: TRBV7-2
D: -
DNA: TGTGCCAGCACCAAGAGGGGCAGCTTCCAAGAGACCCAGTACTTC
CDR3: CASTKRGSFQETQYF

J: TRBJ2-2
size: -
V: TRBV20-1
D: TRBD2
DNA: TGCAGTGCTAGAGATTCCGGGACTAGCGGGCCCCAGCCCCCGAACACCGGGGAGCTGTTTTTT
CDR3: CSARDSGTSGPQPPNTGELFF

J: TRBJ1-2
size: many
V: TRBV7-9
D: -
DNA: TGTGCCAGCAGCCCCAGTGGGACCGACGGCTACACCTTC
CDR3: CASSPSGTDGYTF

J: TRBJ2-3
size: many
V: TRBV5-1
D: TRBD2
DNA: TGCGCCAGCAGAACTAGCGGTAACACAGATACGCAGTATTTT
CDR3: CASRTSGNTDTQYF

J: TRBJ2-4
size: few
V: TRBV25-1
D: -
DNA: TGTGCCAGCAGTAACCCCGGGAGCGGATCGGACATTCAGTACTTC
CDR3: CASSNPGSGSDIQYF

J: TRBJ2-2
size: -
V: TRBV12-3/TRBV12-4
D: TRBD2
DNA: TGTGCCAGCAGTCCGGGGCCGGGAGGCTTCACCGGGGAGCTGTTTTTT
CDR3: CASSPGPGGFTGELFF

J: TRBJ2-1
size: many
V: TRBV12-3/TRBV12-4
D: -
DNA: TGTGCCAGCAGTTCTACAGGGTTTTTTGAGCAGTTCTTC
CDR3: CASSSTGFFEQFF

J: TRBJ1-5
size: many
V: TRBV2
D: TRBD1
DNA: TGTGCCAGCAGTAGGACAGGGAGGGCTCACAATCAGCCCCAGCATTTT
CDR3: CASSRTGRAHNQPQHF

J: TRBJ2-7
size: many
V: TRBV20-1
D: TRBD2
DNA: TGCAGTGCTACTAGCGGGAGCGCCTACGAGCAGTACTTC
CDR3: CSATSGSAYEQYF

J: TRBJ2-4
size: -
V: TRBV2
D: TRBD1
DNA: TGTGCCAGCAGGTCCGGGACAGGGGTCAAAAACATTCAGTACTTC
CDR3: CASRSGTGVKNIQYF

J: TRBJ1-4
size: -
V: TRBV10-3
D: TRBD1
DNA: TGTGCCATCTCCGGGACAGGGGGTGAAAAACTGTTTTTT
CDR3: CAISGTGGEKLFF

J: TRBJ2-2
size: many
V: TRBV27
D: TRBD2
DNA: TGTGCCAGCAGTTTCAGACTAGCGGGAGCCGGGGAGCTGTTTTTT
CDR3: CASSFRLAGAGELFF

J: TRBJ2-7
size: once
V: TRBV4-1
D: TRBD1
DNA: TGCGCCAGCAGCCAAGAAGGGGGCCTCCCGGGACAGGGAGACGAGCAGTACTTC
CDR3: CASSQEGGLPGQGDEQYF

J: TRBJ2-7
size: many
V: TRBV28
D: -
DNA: TGTGCCAGCACTCCATTGGGGCAGGGTCGCGAGCAGTACTTC
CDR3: CASTPLGQGREQYF

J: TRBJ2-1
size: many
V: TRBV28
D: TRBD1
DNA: TGTGCCAGCAGGGAACACACCGGGACAGGGGCCTACAATGAGCAGTTCTTC
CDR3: CASREHTGTGAYNEQFF

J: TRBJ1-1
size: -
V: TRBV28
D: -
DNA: TGTGCCAGCCGGGGACGGGTGAGACTCACTGAAGCTTTCTTT
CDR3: CASRGRVRLTEAFF

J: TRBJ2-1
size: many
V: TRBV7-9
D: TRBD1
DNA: TGTGCCAGCAGCTCGCCCGGGACAGGGTCCAATGAGCAGTTCTTC
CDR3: CASSSPGTGSNEQFF

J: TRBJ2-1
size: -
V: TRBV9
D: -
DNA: TGTGCCAGCAGTGCCCATGGCGGGCGCAATGAGCAGTTCTTC
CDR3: CASSAHGGRNEQFF

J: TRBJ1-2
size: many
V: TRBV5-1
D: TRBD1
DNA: TGCGCCAGCAGCTTGGCCCCGGGACAGGGGAGCGGCTACACCTTC
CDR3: CASSLAPGQGSGYTF

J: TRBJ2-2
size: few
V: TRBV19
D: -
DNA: TGTGCCAGTAGCCTCGGGGCCGCCACCGGGGAGCTGTTTTTT
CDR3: CASSLGAATGELFF

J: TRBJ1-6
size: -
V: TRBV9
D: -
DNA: TGTGCCAGCAGCGTATTTGACAGTACAAGCTCCTATAATTCACCCCTCCACTTT
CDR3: CASSVFDSTSSYNSPLHF

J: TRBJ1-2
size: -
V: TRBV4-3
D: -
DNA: TGCGCCAGCAGCCAAGATTCCGGGGAGGGCTATGGCTACACCTTC
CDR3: CASSQDSGEGYGYTF

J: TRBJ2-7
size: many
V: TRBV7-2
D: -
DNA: TGTGCCAGCAGCTTAGCGGAGGGCTACGAGCAGTACTTC
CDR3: CASSLAEGYEQYF

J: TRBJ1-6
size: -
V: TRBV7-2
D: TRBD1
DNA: TGTGCCAGCAGCCCAGGGACAGGGGGCGCGGGGTCACCCCTCCACTTT
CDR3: CASSPGTGGAGSPLHF

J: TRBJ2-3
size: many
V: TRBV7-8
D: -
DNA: TGTGCCAGCAGCTTAGTGGAGGGAGAGACAGATACGCAGTATTTT
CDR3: CASSLVEGETDTQYF

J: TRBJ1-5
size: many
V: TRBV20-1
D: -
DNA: TGCAGTGCTGTGCTCGGATATAGCAATCAGCCCCAGCATTTT
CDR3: CSAVLGYSNQPQHF

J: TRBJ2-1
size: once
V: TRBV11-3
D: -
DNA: TGTGCCAGCAGCTTAGGCAGGGGATCTCACAATGAGCAGTTCTTC
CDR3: CASSLGRGSHNEQFF

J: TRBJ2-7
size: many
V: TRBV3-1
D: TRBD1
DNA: TGTGCCAGCAGCCCCCGGGACAGGAGTTACGAGCAGTACTTC
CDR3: CASSPRDRSYEQYF

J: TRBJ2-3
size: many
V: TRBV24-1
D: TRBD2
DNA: TGTGCCACCAGTGGGGGACTAGCGGATGATACGCAGTATTTT
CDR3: CATSGGLADDTQYF

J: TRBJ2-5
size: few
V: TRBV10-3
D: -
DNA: TGTGCCACTACGACAGGGGAGGGAGAGACCCAGTACTTC
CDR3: CATTTGEGETQYF

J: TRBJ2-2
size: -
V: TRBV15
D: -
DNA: TGTGCCACCAGCAGTGAGGGTGGGGGGCCCGGGGAGCTGTTTTTT
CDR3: CATSSEGGGPGELFF

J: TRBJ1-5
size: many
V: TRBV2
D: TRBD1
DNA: TGTGCCAGCAGGGACAGGGGTGGCGGCAATCAGCCCCAGCATTTT
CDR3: CASRDRGGGNQPQHF

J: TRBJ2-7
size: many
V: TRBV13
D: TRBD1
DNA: TGTGCCAGCAGCAAGGGACAGGGGAGCTCCTACGAGCAGTACTTC
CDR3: CASSKGQGSSYEQYF